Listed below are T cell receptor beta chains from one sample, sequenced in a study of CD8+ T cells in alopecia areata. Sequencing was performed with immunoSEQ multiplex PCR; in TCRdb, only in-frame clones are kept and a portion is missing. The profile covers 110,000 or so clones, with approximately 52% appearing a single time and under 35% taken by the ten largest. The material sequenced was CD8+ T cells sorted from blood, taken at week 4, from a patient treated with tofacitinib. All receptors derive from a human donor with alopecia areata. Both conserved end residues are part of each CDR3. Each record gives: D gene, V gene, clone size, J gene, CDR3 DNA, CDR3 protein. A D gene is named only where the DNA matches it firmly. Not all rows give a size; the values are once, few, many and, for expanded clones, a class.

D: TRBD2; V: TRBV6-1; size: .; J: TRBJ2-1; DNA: TGTGCCAGCAGTGCGGGACTAGCGGGGGAGATCTCCTACAATGAGCAGTTCTTC; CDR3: CASSAGLAGEISYNEQFF
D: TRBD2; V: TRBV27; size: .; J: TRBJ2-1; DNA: TGTGCCAGCAGTTTCCGGGGGGGCGCCTACAATGAGCAGTTCTTC; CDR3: CASSFRGGAYNEQFF
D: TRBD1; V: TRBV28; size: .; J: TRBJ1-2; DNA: TGTGCCAGCAGTCCACCCGGGGGACAGGGCTACTATGGCTACACCTTC; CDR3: CASSPPGGQGYYGYTF
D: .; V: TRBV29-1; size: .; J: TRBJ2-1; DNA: TGCAGCGTTTGGGCCGAAGAGCAGTTCTTC; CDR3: CSVWAEEQFF
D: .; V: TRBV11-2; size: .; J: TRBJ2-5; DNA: TGTGCCAGCAGCCCAATCCCGGTGGGGGTCGGAGAGACCCAGTACTTC; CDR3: CASSPIPVGVGETQYF
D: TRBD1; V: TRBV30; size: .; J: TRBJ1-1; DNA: TGTGCCTGGAGAGGGACAGTCAACACTGAAGCTTTCTTT; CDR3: CAWRGTVNTEAFF
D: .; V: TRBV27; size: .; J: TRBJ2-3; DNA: TGTGCCAGCACCCCCGGCGGGCGCACAGATACGCAGTATTTT; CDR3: CASTPGGRTDTQYF
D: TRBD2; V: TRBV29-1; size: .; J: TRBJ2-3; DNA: TGCAGCGCTGAGAGCGGCGGGGGAAGCACAGATACGCAGTATTTT; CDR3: CSAESGGGSTDTQYF
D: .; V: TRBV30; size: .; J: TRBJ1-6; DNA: TGTGCCTGGAGTCTCGGCGCTCGGGGTTCACCCCTCCACTTT; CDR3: CAWSLGARGSPLHF
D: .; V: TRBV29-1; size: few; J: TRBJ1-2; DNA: TGCAGCGTACGGACAGTCTATGGCTACACCTTC; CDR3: CSVRTVYGYTF
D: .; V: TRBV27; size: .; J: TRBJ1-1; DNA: TGTGCCAGCAGTTTATCCACAGTAGTAGGTGGGACTGAAGCTTTCTTT; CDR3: CASSLSTVVGGTEAFF
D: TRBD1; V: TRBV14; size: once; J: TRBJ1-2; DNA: TGTGCCAGCAACAGGGGATTCGATGGCTACACCTTC; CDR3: CASNRGFDGYTF
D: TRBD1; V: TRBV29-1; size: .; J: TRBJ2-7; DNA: TGCAGCGTGTACGGGACAGGGGCTGCCTACGAGCAGTACTTC; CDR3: CSVYGTGAAYEQYF
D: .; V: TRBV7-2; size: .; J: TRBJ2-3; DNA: TGTGCCAGCAGCCTACCCTCCCAGCGCGCAGATACGCAGTATTTT; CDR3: CASSLPSQRADTQYF
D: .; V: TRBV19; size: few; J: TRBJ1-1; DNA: TGTGCCAGTAGTATGTCGGGGATTGAAGCTTTCTTT; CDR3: CASSMSGIEAFF
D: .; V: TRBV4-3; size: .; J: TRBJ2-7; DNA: TGCGCCAGCAGCCAAGGGTTGGGATACGAGCAGTACTTC; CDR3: CASSQGLGYEQYF
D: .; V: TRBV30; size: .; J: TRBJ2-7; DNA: TGTGCCTGGGCCAGTGGGGGGAGCTCCTACGAGCAGTACTTC; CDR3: CAWASGGSSYEQYF
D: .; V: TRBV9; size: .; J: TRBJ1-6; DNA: TGTGCCAGCAGCGCCCGGTCGTCCAACTCCTATAATTCACCCCTCCACTTT; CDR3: CASSARSSNSYNSPLHF
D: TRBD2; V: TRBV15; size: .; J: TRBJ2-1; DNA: TGTGCCACCAGCTCTAATGACGGGGGGAGCAATGAGCAGTTCTTC; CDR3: CATSSNDGGSNEQFF
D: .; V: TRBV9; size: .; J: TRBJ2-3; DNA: TGTGCCAGCAGTACCGGGGGCAACACAGATACGCAGTATTTT; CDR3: CASSTGGNTDTQYF
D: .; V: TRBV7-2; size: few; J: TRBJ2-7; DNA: TGTGCCAGCAGCTTCTCCCCCCCTGGGTACGAGCAGTACTTC; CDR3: CASSFSPPGYEQYF
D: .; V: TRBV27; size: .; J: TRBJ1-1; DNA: TGTGCCAGCAGTTTCCAAGGGAAGAACACTGAAGCTTTCTTT; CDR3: CASSFQGKNTEAFF
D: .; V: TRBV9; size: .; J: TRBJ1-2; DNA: TGTGCCAGGCTGGACGGTTTATGCTACACCTTC; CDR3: CARLDGLCYTF
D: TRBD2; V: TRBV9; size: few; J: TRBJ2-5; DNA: TGTGCCAGCAGCGTAGGGACTAGCGGGGGCCAAGAGACCCAGTACTTC; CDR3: CASSVGTSGGQETQYF
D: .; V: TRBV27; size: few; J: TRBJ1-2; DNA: TGTGCCAGCAGTATCAGGGGTAGCTATGGCTACACCTTC; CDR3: CASSIRGSYGYTF
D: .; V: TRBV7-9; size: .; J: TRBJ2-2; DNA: TGTGCCAGCAGCTTCCGGGACGGCGGCACCGGGGAGCTGTTTTTT; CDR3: CASSFRDGGTGELFF
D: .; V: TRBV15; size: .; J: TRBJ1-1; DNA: TGTGCCACCAGGGAGGCGGGGGGGTGGACTGAAGCTTTCTTT; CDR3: CATREAGGWTEAFF
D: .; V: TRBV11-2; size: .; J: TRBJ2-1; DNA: TGTGCCAGCAGCGGGGATTCGTGGGGCTCCTACAATGAGCAGTTCTTC; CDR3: CASSGDSWGSYNEQFF
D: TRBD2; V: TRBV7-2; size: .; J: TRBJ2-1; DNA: TGTGCCAGTAGACCTAGCGGGGACGATGAGCAGTTCTTC; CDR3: CASRPSGDDEQFF
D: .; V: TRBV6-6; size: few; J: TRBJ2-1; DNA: TGTGCCAGCAGTTACTCGTGGGGGAATGAGCAGTTCTTC; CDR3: CASSYSWGNEQFF
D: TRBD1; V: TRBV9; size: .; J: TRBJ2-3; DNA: TGTGCCAGCAGCGTAGAGGGGGCAAGCACAGATACGCAGTATTTT; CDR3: CASSVEGASTDTQYF
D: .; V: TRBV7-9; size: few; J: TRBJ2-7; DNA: TGTGCCAGCAGCCCCTCGACCGACCCAAAACACGAGCAGTACTTC; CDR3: CASSPSTDPKHEQYF
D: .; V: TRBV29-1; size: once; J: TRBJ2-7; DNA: TGCAGCGTTGAGTCGGGGTACGAGCAGTACTTC; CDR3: CSVESGYEQYF
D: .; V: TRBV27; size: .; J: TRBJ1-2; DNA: TGTGCCAGCAGTTTATTGAACAGTAACTATGGCTACACCTTC; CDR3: CASSLLNSNYGYTF
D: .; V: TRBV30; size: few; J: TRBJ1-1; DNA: TGTGCCTGGAATAAGGGGATTGAAGCTTTCTTT; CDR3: CAWNKGIEAFF
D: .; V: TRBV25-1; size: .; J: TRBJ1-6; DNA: TGTGCCAGCAGTGAATATGCAAATTCACCCCTCCACTTT; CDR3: CASSEYANSPLHF
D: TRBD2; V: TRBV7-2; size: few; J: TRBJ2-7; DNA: TGTGCCAGCAGGGGTGGGACTAGCGGGGCCTACGAGCAGTACTTC; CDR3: CASRGGTSGAYEQYF
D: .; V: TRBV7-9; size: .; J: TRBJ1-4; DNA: TGTGCCAGCAGCTTATTTGGGGGGCCGGAGAGAGAAAAACTGTTTTTT; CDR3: CASSLFGGPEREKLFF
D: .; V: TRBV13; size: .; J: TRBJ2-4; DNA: TGTGCCAGCAGCCCCCGAACAGGGACCATTCAGTACTTC; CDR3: CASSPRTGTIQYF
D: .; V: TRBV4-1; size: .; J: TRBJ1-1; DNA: TGCGCCAGCAGCCAAGAATTTGCTGTGGCTTTCTTT; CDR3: CASSQEFAVAFF
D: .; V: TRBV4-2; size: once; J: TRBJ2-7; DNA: TGTGCCAGCTCCCCGGCGCGGGCCTCCTACGAGCAGTACTTC; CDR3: CASSPARASYEQYF
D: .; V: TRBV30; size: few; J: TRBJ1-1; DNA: TGTGCCTGGGGGACTGTGAACACTGAAGCTTTCTTT; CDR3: CAWGTVNTEAFF
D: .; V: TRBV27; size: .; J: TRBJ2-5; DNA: TGTGCCAGCAGTGGGGGGACAGCGTACCAAGAGACCCAGTACTTC; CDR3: CASSGGTAYQETQYF
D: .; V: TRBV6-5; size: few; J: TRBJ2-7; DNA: TGTGCCAGCAGTTACCCAACCGTGTCGGGATCCTACGAGCAGTACTTC; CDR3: CASSYPTVSGSYEQYF
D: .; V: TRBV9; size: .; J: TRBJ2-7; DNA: TGTGCCAGCAGCGTAGGAGTATCCTACGAGCAGTACTTC; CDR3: CASSVGVSYEQYF
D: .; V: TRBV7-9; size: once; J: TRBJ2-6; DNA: TGTGCCAGCAGCTCGCTTGGTGCCTCTGGGGCCAACGTCCTGACTTTC; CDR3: CASSSLGASGANVLTF
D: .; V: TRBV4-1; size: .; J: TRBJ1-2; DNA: TGCGCCAGCAGCCAAGTTGTCACGGAACTATCCTATGGCTACACCTTC; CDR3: CASSQVVTELSYGYTF
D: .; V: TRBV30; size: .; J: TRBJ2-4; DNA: TGTGCCTGGACAGGGTTGAATGACATTCAGTACTTC; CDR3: CAWTGLNDIQYF
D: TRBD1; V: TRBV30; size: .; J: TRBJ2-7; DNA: TGTGCCTGGAGTGACGCTGACAGGGTCCACGAGCAGTACTTC; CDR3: CAWSDADRVHEQYF
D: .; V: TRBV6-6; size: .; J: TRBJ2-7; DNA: TGTGCCAGCAGTCGCCTCGACAGGAACGAGCAGTACTTC; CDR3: CASSRLDRNEQYF
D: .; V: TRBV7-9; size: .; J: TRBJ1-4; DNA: TGTGCCAGCAGGGGTTTAGAAAAACTGTTTTTT; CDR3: CASRGLEKLFF
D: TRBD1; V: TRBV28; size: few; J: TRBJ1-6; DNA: TGTGCCAGCAGTGTCCAGGGGGCGCGATCACCCCTCCACTTT; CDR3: CASSVQGARSPLHF
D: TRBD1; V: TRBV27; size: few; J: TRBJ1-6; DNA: TGTGCCAGCAGTCTGGGGACAGCCCAATTCCCCCTCCACTTT; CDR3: CASSLGTAQFPLHF
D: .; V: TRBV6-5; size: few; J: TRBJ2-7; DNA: TGTGCCAGCAGTTACTCGGCCGGGGGCTACGAGCAGTACTTC; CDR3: CASSYSAGGYEQYF
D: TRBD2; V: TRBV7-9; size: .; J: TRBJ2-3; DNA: TGTGCCAGCAGCTCCGGGGGGTCCGTCGCAGATACGCAGTATTTT; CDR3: CASSSGGSVADTQYF
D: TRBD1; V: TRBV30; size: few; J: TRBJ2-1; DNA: TGTGCCTGGGCTACCAGACAGGGGTACAATGAGCAGTTCTTC; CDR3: CAWATRQGYNEQFF
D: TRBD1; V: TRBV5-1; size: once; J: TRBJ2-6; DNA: TGCGCCAGCAGCTCGACAGGGGAAACAGGGGCCAACGTCCTGACTTTC; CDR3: CASSSTGETGANVLTF
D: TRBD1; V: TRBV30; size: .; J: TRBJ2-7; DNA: TGTGCCTGGAGTGGAGGAAAGAGGACAGGGGGCCACGAGCAGTACTTC; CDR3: CAWSGGKRTGGHEQYF